This T cell receptor (beta chain) was captured in a study of control samples from healthy donors and cancer patients. Germline assignment: CDR1 PRHDT and CDR2 FYEKMQ (reference sequence). The trim removed 8 bases at V and 5 bases at J, leaving 5 bases unmatched. This CDR3 region has 13 residues. This clone appeared once. Clones were sequenced by immunoSEQ multiplex PCR, and TCRdb holds only the in-frame ones, with some missing. Of around 50,000 clones in the sample, 95% to 97% are singletons; the top ten hold around 2%. The clonotype comes from a woman aged 25 to 45 in good health. Material for sequencing was blood. The chain combines TRBV13 with TRBJ1-5, with 8 bases fitting TRBD1. The CDR3 DNA follows: TGTGCCAGCTCCGGACAGGGACATCAGCCCCAGCATTTT. Its protein is CASSGQGHQPQHF.